In this sample, the clone carrying this T cell receptor (beta chain) turned up a few times. Its antigen remains unknown. The data derive from a study of beta chain features in type 1 diabetes. Study-level findings and limits: TCRB CDR3s from Type 1 diabetes patients were moderately but significantly shorter in all four CD4+ subsets.

Every bit of the isolated RNA underwent reverse transcription, so sequencing read expressed TCRB transcripts. Repertoires were generated with immunoSEQ multiplex PCR, while TCRdb's copy carries only in-frame clones and drops some. The sample carries about 330,000 clones, 9.5% to 11% recorded once. Between the trimmed V and J ends, which lost 0 bases and 5 bases, there was a span of 14 bases. CDR1 is LGHNA, CDR2 YNFKEQ, per germline. CDR3 length: 16 amino acids. The chain recombines TRBV4-2 with TRBJ2-1; no reliable D call. The clonotype originates from a woman aged 25-40 years in good health. Sequenced material: naive CD4+ T cells from blood. CDR3 loop: CASSQDLLQNDNEQFF. Written as DNA, the CDR3 is TGTGCCAGCAGCCAAGATCTCCTTCAGAACGACAATGAGCAGTTCTTC.